This entry concerns a single TCR beta chain. No antigen is known for it. People in the study who had HIV all got their treatment in the United States. This sample stems from a study of long-term antiretroviral therapy in people with HIV. immunoSEQ v3.0 was run at survey level. The repertoire was sequenced with immunoSEQ multiplex PCR; TCRdb's copy has only in-frame clones and lacks some. Among a few thousand clones listed, more than 70% were seen once. The trim removed 0 bases at V and 4 bases at J, leaving 5 bases unmatched. Germline CDR1 KGHSH, CDR2 LQKENI. CDR3 length: 15 amino acids. Study findings and constraints: ART preceded a rise in diversity that nonetheless stayed lower than in transplant donor controls. Clonal populations expanded prior to ART predominated within the repertoire at all time points. Missing from the dataset were any data on ART adherence, viral resistance or therapy changes.

The sequence was collected from a woman between 45 and 65 years old with HIV. This chain links TRBV18 with TRBJ1-2; the match to TRBD1 covers 7 bases. The material sequenced was unsorted PBMCs, taken 1.3 years after starting antiretroviral therapy. CDR3 region: CASSPPENRGYGYTF. The CDR3 DNA reads TGTGCCAGCTCACCACCGGAAAACAGGGGCTATGGCTACACCTTC.